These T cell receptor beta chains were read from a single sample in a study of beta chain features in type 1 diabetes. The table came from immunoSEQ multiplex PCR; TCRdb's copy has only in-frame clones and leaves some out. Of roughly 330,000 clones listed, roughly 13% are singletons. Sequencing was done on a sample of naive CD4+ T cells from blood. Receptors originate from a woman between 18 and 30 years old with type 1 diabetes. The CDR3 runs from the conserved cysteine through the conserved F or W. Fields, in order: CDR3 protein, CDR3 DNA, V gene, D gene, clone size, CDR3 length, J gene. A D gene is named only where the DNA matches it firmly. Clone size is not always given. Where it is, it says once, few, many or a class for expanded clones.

CASSSTGAGELFF,TGTGCCAGCAGCTCCACAGGGGCCGGGGAGCTGTTTTTT,TRBV7-9,TRBD1,.,13,TRBJ2-2
CASSSGDYGYTF,TGTGCCAGCAGCTCAGGGGACTATGGCTACACCTTC,TRBV7-9,.,.,12,TRBJ1-2
CASSVTSGSIQYF,TGTGCCAGCAGCGTGACTAGCGGGAGCATTCAGTACTTC,TRBV9,TRBD2,few,13,TRBJ2-4
CASSILGGGRQPQHF,TGTGCCAGTAGTATACTGGGGGGTGGAAGGCAGCCCCAGCATTTT,TRBV19,.,.,15,TRBJ1-5
CASSTEAGGFWQFF,TGTGCCAGCAGTACCGAGGCGGGGGGGTTTTGGCAGTTCTTC,TRBV27,TRBD2,few,14,TRBJ2-1
CATSRGLADSYGQYF,TGTGCCACCAGCAGAGGGCTAGCGGATTCCTACGGGCAGTACTTC,TRBV15,TRBD2,few,15,TRBJ2-7
CASSVASGSTDTQYF,TGTGCCAGCAGCGTGGCTAGCGGGAGCACAGATACGCAGTATTTT,TRBV9,TRBD2,.,15,TRBJ2-3
CASSQAEGQNYGYTF,TGCGCCAGCAGCCAAGCTGAAGGACAGAACTATGGCTACACCTTC,TRBV4-1,.,.,15,TRBJ1-2
CASSPQGISSYEQYF,TGTGCCAGCTCACCCCAGGGAATTAGTTCCTACGAGCAGTACTTC,TRBV18,.,.,15,TRBJ2-7
CASSPTLNTEAFF,TGCGCCAGCAGCCCGACATTGAACACTGAAGCTTTCTTT,TRBV5-1,.,few,13,TRBJ1-1
CAWSPGGPRNEQFF,TGTGCCTGGAGCCCAGGGGGGCCGAGAAATGAGCAGTTCTTC,TRBV30,.,few,14,TRBJ2-1
CASSQGLAGGETQYF,TGTGCCAGCAGCCAGGGACTAGCGGGGGGAGAGACCCAGTACTTC,TRBV7-9,TRBD2,few,15,TRBJ2-5